Included here is one T cell receptor beta chain sequence, with context. Its target is not known. These data belong to a study of T cell responses to AZD1222 COVID-19 vaccine. Study summary: Second-dose recipients at about 4 or about 12 weeks were treated as one pooled group. General observations from the study: The number of AZD1222 recipients seropositive at baseline was only 5 to 7. Spike was spanned by vaccine-associated CD4 TCRs, which were dominant at 160-218 and 743-854. Repertoire collection took place solely once the T cell response had peaked.

The data were produced by immunoSEQ multiplex PCR, yet TCRdb's version contains in-frame clones alone and is incomplete. The table records around 180,000 clones, around 89% of them present only once. Trimming took 7 bases from V and 8 from J, leaving 14 bases between them. CDR1 is MDHEN and CDR2 is SYDVKM in the germline V gene. The CDR3 is 12 residues long. The V gene is TRBV28, the J gene TRBJ1-2; D remains unclear. The source of this sequence is an adult in good health. Sample: peripheral blood, taken on day 0 of AZD1222 vaccination. The CDR3 bases are TGTGCCAGCACCGGCGGTGGGTGGGGCTACACCTTC. Protein sequence: CASTGGGWGYTF.